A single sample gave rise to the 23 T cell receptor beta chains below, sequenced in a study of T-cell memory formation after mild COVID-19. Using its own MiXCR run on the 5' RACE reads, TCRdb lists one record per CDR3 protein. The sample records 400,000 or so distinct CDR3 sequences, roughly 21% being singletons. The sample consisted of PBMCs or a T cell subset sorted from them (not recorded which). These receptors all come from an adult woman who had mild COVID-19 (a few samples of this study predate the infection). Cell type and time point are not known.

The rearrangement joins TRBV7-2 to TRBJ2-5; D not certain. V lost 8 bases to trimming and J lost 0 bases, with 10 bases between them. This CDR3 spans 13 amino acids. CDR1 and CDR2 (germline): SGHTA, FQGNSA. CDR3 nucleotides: TGTGCCAGCGCACGGGTGTACCAAGAGACCCAGTACTTC. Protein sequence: CASARVYQETQYF.

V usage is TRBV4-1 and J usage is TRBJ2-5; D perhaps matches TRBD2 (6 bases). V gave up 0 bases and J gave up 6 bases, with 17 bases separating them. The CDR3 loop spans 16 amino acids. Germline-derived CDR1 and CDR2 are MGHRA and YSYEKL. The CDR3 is CASSQDPASAAQTQYF. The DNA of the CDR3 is TGCGCCAGCAGCCAAGATCCGGCTAGCGCTGCGCAGACCCAGTACTTC.

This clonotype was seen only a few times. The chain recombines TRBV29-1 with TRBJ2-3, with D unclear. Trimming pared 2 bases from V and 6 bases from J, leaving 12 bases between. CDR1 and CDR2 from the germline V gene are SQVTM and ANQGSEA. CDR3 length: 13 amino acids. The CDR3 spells CSVEIGSSDTQYF. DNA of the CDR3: TGCAGCGTTGAAATAGGTTCGTCGGATACGCAGTATTTT.

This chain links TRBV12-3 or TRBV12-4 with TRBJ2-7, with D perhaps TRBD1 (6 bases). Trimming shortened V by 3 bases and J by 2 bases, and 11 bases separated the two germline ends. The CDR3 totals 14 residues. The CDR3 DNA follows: TGTGCCAGCAGTTTTGGGGCAGGGGCCTACGAGCAGTACTTC. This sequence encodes CASSFGAGAYEQYF.

CDR3 sequence (DNA): TGTGCCAGCAGTTTATCCGGACAGGGCTGGCAAGAGACCCAGTACTTC. This sequence encodes CASSLSGQGWQETQYF. V gene TRBV27 combines with J gene TRBJ2-5; TRBD1 agrees at 8 bases. Trimming took 0 bases from V and 2 from J; bases not matched to a gene: 5. The CDR3 spans 16 residues. Germline lookup yields CDR1 MNHEY and CDR2 SMNVEV (reference sequence).

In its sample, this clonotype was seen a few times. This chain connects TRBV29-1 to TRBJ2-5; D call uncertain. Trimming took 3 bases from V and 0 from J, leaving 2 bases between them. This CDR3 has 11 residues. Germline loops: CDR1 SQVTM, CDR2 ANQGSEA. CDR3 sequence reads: CSVDDQETQYF. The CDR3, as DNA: TGCAGCGTTGATGACCAAGAGACCCAGTACTTC.

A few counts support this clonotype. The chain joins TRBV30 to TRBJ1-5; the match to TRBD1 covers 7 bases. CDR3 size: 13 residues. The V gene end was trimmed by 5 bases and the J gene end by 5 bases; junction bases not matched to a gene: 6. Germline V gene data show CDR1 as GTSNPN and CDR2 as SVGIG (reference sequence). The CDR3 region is CAWGGRGYQPQHF. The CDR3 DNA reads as TGTGCCTGGGGAGGCAGGGGGTATCAGCCCCAGCATTTT.

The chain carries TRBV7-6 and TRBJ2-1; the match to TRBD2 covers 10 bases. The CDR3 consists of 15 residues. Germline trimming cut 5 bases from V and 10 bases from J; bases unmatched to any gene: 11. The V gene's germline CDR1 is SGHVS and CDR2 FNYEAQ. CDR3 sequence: CASSRAAGGPEEQFF. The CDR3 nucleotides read TGTGCCAGCAGCCGCGCAGCGGGGGGGCCGGAGGAGCAGTTCTTC.

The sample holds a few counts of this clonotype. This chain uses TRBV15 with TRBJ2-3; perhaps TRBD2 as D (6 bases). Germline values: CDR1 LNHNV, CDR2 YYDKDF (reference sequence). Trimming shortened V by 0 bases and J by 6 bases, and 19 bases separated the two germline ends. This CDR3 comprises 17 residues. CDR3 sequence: CATSRDQMGGMLDTQYF. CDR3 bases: TGTGCCACCAGCAGAGACCAGATGGGCGGGATGTTGGATACGCAGTATTTT. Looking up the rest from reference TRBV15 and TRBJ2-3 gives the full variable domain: DAMVIQNPRYQVTQFGKPVTLSCSQTLNHNVMYWYQQKSSQAPKLLFHYYDKDFNNEADTPDNFQSRRPNTSFCFLDIRSPGLGDTAMYLCATSRDQMGGMLDTQYFGPGTRLTVL.

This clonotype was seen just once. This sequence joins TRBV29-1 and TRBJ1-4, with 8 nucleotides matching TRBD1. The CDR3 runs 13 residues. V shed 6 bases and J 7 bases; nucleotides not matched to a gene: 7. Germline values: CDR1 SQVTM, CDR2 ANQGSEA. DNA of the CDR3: TGCAGCGTATCCGGGACAGGAGGTGAAAAACTGTTTTTT. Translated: CSVSGTGGEKLFF. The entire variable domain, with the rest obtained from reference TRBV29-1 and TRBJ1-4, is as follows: SAVISQKPSRDICQRGTSLTIQCQVDSQVTMMFWYRQQPGQSLTLIATANQGSEATYESGFVIDKFPISRPNLTFSTLTVSNMSPEDSSIYLCSVSGTGGEKLFFGSGTQLSVL.

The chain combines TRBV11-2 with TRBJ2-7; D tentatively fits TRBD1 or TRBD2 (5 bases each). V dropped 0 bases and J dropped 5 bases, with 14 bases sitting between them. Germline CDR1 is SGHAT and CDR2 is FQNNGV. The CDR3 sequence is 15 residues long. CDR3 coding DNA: TGTGCCAGCAGCTTAGACTTGCCAGGGAGCCACGAGCAGTACTTC. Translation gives CASSLDLPGSHEQYF.

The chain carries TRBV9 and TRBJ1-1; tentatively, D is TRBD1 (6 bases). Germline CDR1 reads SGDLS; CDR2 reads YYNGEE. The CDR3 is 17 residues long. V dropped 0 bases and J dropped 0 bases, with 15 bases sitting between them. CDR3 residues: CASSVARDNPMNTEAFF. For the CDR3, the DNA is TGTGCCAGCAGCGTAGCCCGGGACAACCCAATGAACACTGAAGCTTTCTTT.

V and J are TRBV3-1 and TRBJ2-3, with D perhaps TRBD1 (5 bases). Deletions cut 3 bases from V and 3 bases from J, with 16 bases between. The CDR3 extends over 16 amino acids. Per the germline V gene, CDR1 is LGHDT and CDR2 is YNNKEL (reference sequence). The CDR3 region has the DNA TGTGCCAGCAGCCACCGACGTAGGGGCCAGACAGATACGCAGTATTTT. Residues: CASSHRRRGQTDTQYF.

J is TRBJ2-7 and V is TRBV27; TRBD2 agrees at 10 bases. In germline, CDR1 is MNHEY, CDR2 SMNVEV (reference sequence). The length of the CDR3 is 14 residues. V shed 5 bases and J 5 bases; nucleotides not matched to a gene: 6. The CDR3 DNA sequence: TGTGCCAGCAGTCAATCTAGCGGGAGTAACGAGCAGTACTTC. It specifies CASSQSSGSNEQYF.

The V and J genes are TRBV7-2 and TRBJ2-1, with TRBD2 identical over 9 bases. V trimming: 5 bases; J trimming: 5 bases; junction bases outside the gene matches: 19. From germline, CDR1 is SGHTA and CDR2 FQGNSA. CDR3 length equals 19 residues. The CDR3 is CASSQKIGIVAGVNNEQFF. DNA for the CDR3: TGTGCCAGCAGCCAAAAAATCGGTATAGTAGCGGGAGTTAACAATGAGCAGTTCTTC.

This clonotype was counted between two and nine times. As DNA, the CDR3 is TGTGCCAGCAGTTTACTAGCGCCGTACAATGAGCAGTTCTTC. This codes for CASSLLAPYNEQFF. V is TRBV27 and J is TRBJ2-1; tentative D call: TRBD2 (6 bases). Trimming pared 2 bases from V and 4 bases from J, leaving 9 bases between. This CDR3 has 14 residues. The germline gives CDR1 MNHEY, CDR2 SMNVEV (reference sequence).

Here the CDR3 reads CASSYAISGSRAFF. CDR3 nucleotides: TGTGCCAGCAGCTACGCCATATCGGGGTCGAGGGCTTTCTTT. The V and J genes are TRBV11-2 and TRBJ1-1; D uncertain. The CDR3 contains 14 residues. The V and J ends lost 4 bases and 11 bases respectively, with 20 bases between them. Germline V CDR1 and CDR2: SGHAT, FQNNGV.

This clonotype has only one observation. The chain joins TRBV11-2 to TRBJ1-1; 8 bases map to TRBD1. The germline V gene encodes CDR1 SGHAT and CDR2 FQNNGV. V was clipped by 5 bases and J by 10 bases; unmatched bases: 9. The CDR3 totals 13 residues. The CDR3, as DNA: TGTGCCAGCAGCCTTGGACAGGGCCTCTCAGCTTTCTTT. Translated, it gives CASSLGQGLSAFF.

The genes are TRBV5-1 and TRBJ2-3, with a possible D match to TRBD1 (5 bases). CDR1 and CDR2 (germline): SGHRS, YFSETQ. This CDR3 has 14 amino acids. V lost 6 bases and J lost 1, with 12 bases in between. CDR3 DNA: TGCGCCAGCACCCCCCAGGGTGGCACAGATACGCAGTATTTT. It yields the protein CASTPQGGTDTQYF. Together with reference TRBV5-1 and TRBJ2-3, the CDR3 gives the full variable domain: KAGVTQTPRYLIKTRGQQVTLSCSPISGHRSVSWYQQTPGQGLQFLFEYFSETQRNKGNFPGRFSGRQFSNSRSEMNVSTLELGDSALYLCASTPQGGTDTQYFGPGTRLTVL.

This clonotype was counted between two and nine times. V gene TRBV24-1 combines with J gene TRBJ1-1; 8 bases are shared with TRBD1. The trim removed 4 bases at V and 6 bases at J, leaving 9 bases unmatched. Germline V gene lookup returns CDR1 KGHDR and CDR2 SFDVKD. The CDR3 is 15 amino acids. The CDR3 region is CATSDPAGGRAEAFF. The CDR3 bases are TGTGCCACCAGTGACCCCGCAGGGGGCAGGGCTGAAGCTTTCTTT.

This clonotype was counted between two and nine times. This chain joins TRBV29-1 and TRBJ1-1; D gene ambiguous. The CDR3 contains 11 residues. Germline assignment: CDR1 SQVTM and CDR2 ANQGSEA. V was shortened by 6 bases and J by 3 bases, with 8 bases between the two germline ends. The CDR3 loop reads CSVEPYTEAFF. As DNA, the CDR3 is TGCAGCGTCGAACCTTACACTGAAGCTTTCTTT.

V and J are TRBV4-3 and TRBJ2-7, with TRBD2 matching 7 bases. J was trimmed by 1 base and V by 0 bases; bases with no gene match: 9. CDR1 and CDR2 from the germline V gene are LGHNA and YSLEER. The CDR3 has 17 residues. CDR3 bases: TGCGCCAGCAGCCAAGAAGTAGGGGCGGGAGTTTCCTACGAGCAGTACTTC. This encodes CASSQEVGAGVSYEQYF.

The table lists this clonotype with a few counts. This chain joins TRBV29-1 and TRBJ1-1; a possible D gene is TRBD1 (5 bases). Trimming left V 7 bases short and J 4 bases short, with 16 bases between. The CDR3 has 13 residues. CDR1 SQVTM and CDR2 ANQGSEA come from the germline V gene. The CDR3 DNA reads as TGCAGCGCCAAGAGGGGTATAGGCACTGAAGCTTTCTTT. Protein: CSAKRGIGTEAFF.